This entry concerns a single T cell receptor (beta chain). V lost 6 bases, J lost 3 bases, and 11 bases stayed unmatched. The germline V gene encodes CDR1 SQVTM and CDR2 ANQGSEA. The CDR3 is made up of 14 amino acids. This sample is part of a study of blood T cell repertoires in COVID-19. Study context: The study drew acute and convalescent COVID-19 samples from the United States, Italy and Spain. T cells, B-cell-depleted T cells, or PBMCs supplied cDNA or gDNA.

As handled by the study authors: Amplification of reference gene primers was used by the study to estimate nucleated cell counts. TCRdb's table, derived via immunoSEQ multiplex PCR, lists solely in-frame clones and lacks some. V and J calls and clone size are those listed in that table; D and trimming were worked out from the DNA. The repertoire holds roughly 130,000 clones, with 80% to 90% as singletons. The specimen sequenced was peripheral blood. The gene calls are TRBV29-1 and TRBJ2-7; 7 positions match TRBD2. The sequence was collected from a man in his forties with acute or convalescent COVID-19. For the CDR3, the DNA is TGCAGCGTCTCGCCCAGCGGGAATTACTACGAGCAGTACTTC. As protein: CSVSPSGNYYEQYF.